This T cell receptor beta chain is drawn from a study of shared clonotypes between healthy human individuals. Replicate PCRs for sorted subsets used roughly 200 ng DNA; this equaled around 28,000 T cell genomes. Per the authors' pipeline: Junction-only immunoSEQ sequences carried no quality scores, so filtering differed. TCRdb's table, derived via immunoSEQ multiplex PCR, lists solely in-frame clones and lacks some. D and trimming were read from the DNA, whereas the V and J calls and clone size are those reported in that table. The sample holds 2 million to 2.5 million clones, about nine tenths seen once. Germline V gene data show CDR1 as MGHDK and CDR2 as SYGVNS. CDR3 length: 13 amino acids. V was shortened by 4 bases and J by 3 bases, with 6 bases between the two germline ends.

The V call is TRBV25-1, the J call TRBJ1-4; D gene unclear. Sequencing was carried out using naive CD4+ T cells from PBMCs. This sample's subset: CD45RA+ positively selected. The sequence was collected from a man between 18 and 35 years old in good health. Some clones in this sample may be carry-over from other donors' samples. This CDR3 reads CASSVRANEKLFF. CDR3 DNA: TGTGCCAGCAGTGTTAGGGCTAATGAAAAACTGTTTTTT. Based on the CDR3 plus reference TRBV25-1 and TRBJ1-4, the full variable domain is EADIYQTPRYLVIGTGKKITLECSQTMGHDKMYWYQQDPGMELHLIHYSYGVNSTEKGDLSSESTVSRIRTEHFPLTLESARPSHTSQYLCASSVRANEKLFFGSGTQLSVL.